This T cell receptor beta chain was sequenced in a study of patients and donors after allogeneic stem cell transplantation. Via MiXCR, TCRdb re-called the RT-PCR reads, giving one row per CDR3 protein. Here the sample spans roughly 880,000 distinct CDR3 sequences, over 15% being singletons. This CDR3 is built from 14 residues. J gave up 3 bases and V 6 bases, and 5 bases lay outside the gene matches. Germline-derived CDR1 and CDR2 are SGHRS and YFSETQ. This clonotype was detected many times. This clonotype was obtained from a human donor who was either an allogeneic HSCT recipient or a stem cell or donor lymphocyte infusion donor (not recorded which). It is not recorded whose cells these are; they may come from a transplant donor. The sequenced sample consisted of blood, either unsorted or a sorted T cell fraction (not recorded which). The J gene is TRBJ2-3, the V gene TRBV5-1, with 9 positions matching TRBD2. The CDR3 DNA reads as TGCGCCAGCAATAGCGGGAGAGGGACAGATACGCAGTATTTT. It yields the protein CASNSGRGTDTQYF.